The 28 T cell receptor beta chains listed next were all sequenced from one sample in a study of shared clonotypes between healthy human individuals. The protocol was immunoSEQ multiplex PCR, while the TCRdb copy is restricted to in-frame clones and leaves out a portion. The data show about 320,000 clones, around 86% seen once. The sequenced sample was memory CD8+ T cells sorted from blood. Subset here: CD45RO+ cells pooled with CCR7-negative TemRA cells. The source of these receptors is a man between 18 and 35 years old in good health.

The chain combines TRBV5-1 with TRBJ2-7; no definite D call. This CDR3 has 14 residues. Germline V gives CDR1 SGHRS, CDR2 YFSETQ. Trimming stripped 1 base from V and 0 bases from J, with 8 bases between. CDR3 region: CASSLLGLSYEQYF. The CDR3 DNA follows: TGCGCCAGCAGCTTGTTGGGCCTCTCCTACGAGCAGTACTTC.

This clone appeared a few times. V usage is TRBV30 and J usage is TRBJ1-1; TRBD1 matches at 7 bases. Germline assignment: CDR1 GTSNPN and CDR2 SVGIG (reference sequence). The CDR3 extends over 11 amino acids. Losses at the gene ends were 4 bases for V and 8 bases for J; bases not matched to a gene: 4. The chain's CDR3 is CAWNDRVEAFF. In DNA form, the CDR3 reads TGTGCCTGGAATGACAGGGTAGAAGCTTTCTTT.

The chain links TRBV6-6 to TRBJ2-3; D uncertain. V was trimmed by 2 bases and J by 5 bases, leaving 14 bases between them. Germline V CDR1 and CDR2: MNHNY, SVGAGI (reference sequence). The CDR3 consists of 15 residues. Here the CDR3 reads CASSYRSPVIDTQYF. CDR3 bases: TGTGCCAGCAGTTACAGGTCCCCCGTGATAGATACGCAGTATTTT.

Details on this clone: The sample holds other DNA sequences that translate to the same CDR3. The chain carries TRBV28 and TRBJ2-5; D is uncertain. Per germline, CDR1 MDHEN and CDR2 SYDVKM. V was cut by 1 base and J by 2 bases, with 2 bases left in between. The CDR3 has 12 residues. In DNA, the CDR3 is TGTGCCAGCAGTTTATTACAAGAGACCCAGTACTTC. This gives the protein CASSLLQETQYF.

This sequence joins TRBV10-1 and TRBJ1-3, with no clear D. Germline assignment: CDR1 WNHNN and CDR2 SYGVQD (reference sequence). The CDR3 consists of 13 residues. V was cut by 7 bases and J by 3 bases, with 10 bases left in between. The CDR3 is CASTVFGGNTIYF. Here the CDR3 DNA reads TGCGCCAGCACGGTCTTTGGTGGAAACACCATATATTTT.

The chain combines TRBV7-2 with TRBJ2-7; D is ambiguous. V was shortened by 5 bases and J by 0 bases, with 8 bases between the two germline ends. This CDR3 has 13 residues. Germline V gives CDR1 SGHTA, CDR2 FQGNSA. The CDR3 DNA follows: TGTGCCAGCAGCCTTCAACCCTCCTACGAGCAGTACTTC. Translation: CASSLQPSYEQYF.

The V and J genes are TRBV11-2 and TRBJ2-5; TRBD1 matches 8 bases. The J segment lost 5 bases and the V segment lost 2 bases, leaving 7 bases of the junction unmatched. The CDR3 runs 15 residues. Germline values: CDR1 SGHAT, CDR2 FQNNGV. The chain's CDR3 is CASSLWTGSPETQYF. CDR3 bases: TGTGCCAGCAGCTTATGGACAGGGAGTCCTGAGACCCAGTACTTC.

The CDR3 bases are TGTGCCAGCAGCCCACCCAACAGGGGAGGAACTGAAGCTTTCTTT. Encoded protein: CASSPPNRGGTEAFF. The genes are TRBV7-9 and TRBJ1-1; 7 bases line up with TRBD1. CDR1 and CDR2 from the germline V gene are SEHNR and FQNEAQ (reference sequence). The length of the CDR3 is 15 residues. The V and J ends lost 5 bases and 5 bases, in that order; junction bases with no gene match: 11.

The chain employs TRBV9 and TRBJ1-4; 7 nucleotides agree with TRBD1. This CDR3 has 14 amino acids. J gave up 2 bases and V 4 bases, and 2 bases lay outside the gene matches. Germline loops: CDR1 SGDLS, CDR2 YYNGEE. The CDR3 sequence is CASSTGDTNEKLFF. The CDR3 bases are TGTGCCAGCAGCACAGGGGACACTAATGAAAAACTGTTTTTT.

This clone was detected once. The rearrangement uses TRBV14 and TRBJ1-2; D remains unclear. The CDR3 sequence is 14 residues long. Germline assignment: CDR1 SGHDN and CDR2 FVKESK. V was pared by 2 bases and J by 2 bases, with 9 bases between. CDR3 in amino acids: CASSQMDGNYGYTF. In DNA, the CDR3 is TGTGCCAGCAGCCAAATGGACGGGAACTATGGCTACACCTTC.

Details on this clone: A junction end diverges from the germline sequence, so it may reflect a read error. The chain links TRBV7-7 to TRBJ2-1; 13 bases line up with TRBD2. Germline V CDR1 and CDR2: SSHAT, FNYEAQ (reference sequence). The CDR3 is made up of 16 amino acids. CDR3 sequence: CASTRTSGGSYNEQFF. CDR3 DNA: TGTGCTAGCACAAGGACTAGCGGGGGATCCTACAATGAGCAGTTCTTC.

The chain carries TRBV5-1 and TRBJ1-2, with no clear D. V was trimmed by 5 bases and J by 4 bases, leaving 15 bases between them. The CDR3 spans 14 residues. Germline V gives CDR1 SGHRS, CDR2 YFSETQ. This chain's CDR3 is CASRFDTEGYGYTF. The DNA of the CDR3 is TGCGCCAGCAGATTTGACACGGAAGGCTATGGCTACACCTTC. Complete variable domain (other parts from reference TRBV5-1 and TRBJ1-2): KAGVTQTPRYLIKTRGQQVTLSCSPISGHRSVSWYQQTPGQGLQFLFEYFSETQRNKGNFPGRFSGRQFSNSRSEMNVSTLELGDSALYLCASRFDTEGYGYTFGSGTRLTVV.

This chain connects TRBV13 to TRBJ2-7; D unresolved. The CDR3 length is 13 residues. V lost 3 bases and J 0 bases, leaving 6 bases between the germline ends. Germline V gives CDR1 PRHDT, CDR2 FYEKMQ (reference sequence). The CDR3 region is CASSLAGSYEQYF. CDR3 DNA sequence: TGTGCCAGCAGCTTGGCTGGCTCCTACGAGCAGTACTTC.

The chain has TRBV30 and TRBJ1-1, with 7 bases lining up with TRBD1. CDR3 length equals 13 residues. Germline V gene sequence: CDR1 GTSNPN, CDR2 SVGIG (reference sequence). V was pared by 0 bases and J by 4 bases, with 2 bases of the junction left unmatched. The CDR3 spells CAWSVAGGTEAFF. The CDR3 DNA follows: TGTGCCTGGAGTGTGGCAGGGGGCACTGAAGCTTTCTTT.

The V call is TRBV6-1, the J call TRBJ1-5, with no clear D. Germline CDR1 reads MNHNS; CDR2 reads SASEGT. CDR3 length equals 16 residues. Trimming shortened V by 2 bases and J by 0 bases, and 11 bases separated the two germline ends. The CDR3: CASSELRPISNQPQHF. The CDR3 region has the DNA TGTGCCAGCAGTGAACTTCGCCCTATTAGCAATCAGCCCCAGCATTTT.

The genes are TRBV5-8 and TRBJ2-7; 10 nucleotides match TRBD2. The CDR3 sequence is 13 residues long. Germline CDR1 is SGHTS and CDR2 is YDEGEE. Germline trimming cut 4 bases from V and 6 bases from J; bases unmatched to any gene: 4. The CDR3 spells CASSLGLATEQYF. The CDR3 DNA sequence: TGTGCCAGCAGCCTGGGACTAGCGACCGAGCAGTACTTC.

The CDR3 DNA is TGTGCCAGCACCAACCCAGGGGGCGGCTCCTACGAGCAGTACTTC. Translation gives CASTNPGGGSYEQYF. V and J are TRBV11-2 and TRBJ2-7, with 8 bases aligning to TRBD1. The CDR3 totals 15 residues. Germline CDR1 SGHAT, CDR2 FQNNGV. Unmatched junction bases numbered 8, after V lost 7 bases and J lost 0 bases.

The V gene is TRBV11-3, the J gene TRBJ2-4, with D possibly being TRBD2 (7 bases). Germline V gene data show CDR1 as SGHNT and CDR2 as YENEEA. Trimming removed 0 bases at V and 3 bases at J, with 21 bases between. The CDR3 spans 19 residues. The CDR3 sequence: CASSLDRSAPRGGKNIQYF. CDR3 sequence (DNA): TGTGCCAGCAGCTTAGACCGATCGGCTCCTAGGGGGGGCAAAAACATTCAGTACTTC. Full variable domain (outside the CDR3, taken from reference TRBV11-3 and TRBJ2-4): EAGVVQSPRYKIIEKKQPVAFWCNPISGHNTLYWYLQNLGQGPELLIRYENEEAVDDSQLPKDRFSAERLKGVDSTLKIQPAELGDSAVYLCASSLDRSAPRGGKNIQYFGAGTRLSVL.

The rearrangement links TRBV7-9 to TRBJ1-3; D is perhaps TRBD1 (5 bases). Trimming pared 5 bases from V and 0 bases from J, leaving 17 bases between. Germline assignment: CDR1 SEHNR and CDR2 FQNEAQ (reference sequence). CDR3 size: 17 residues. The CDR3 protein is CASSPPWGDPSGNTIYF. DNA for the CDR3: TGTGCCAGCAGCCCCCCCTGGGGGGATCCCTCTGGAAACACCATATATTTT.

This chain links TRBV9 with TRBJ1-5, with a possible D match to TRBD1 (6 bases). V was shortened by 2 bases and J by 7 bases, with 13 bases between the two germline ends. Germline V CDR1 and CDR2: SGDLS, YYNGEE. The CDR3 has 14 residues. CDR3 DNA: TGTGCCAGCAGCGTGGTGGGGGCGCGACAGCCCCAGCATTTT. It translates to CASSVVGARQPQHF.

This clone was observed a few times. This chain connects TRBV11-3 to TRBJ2-2; a possible D gene is TRBD2 (6 bases). V lost 0 bases, J lost 1 base, and 9 bases lay in between. The CDR3 loop spans 16 amino acids. CDR1 and CDR2 from the germline V gene are SGHNT and YENEEA. CDR3 loop: CASSLDNGGNTGELFF. The CDR3 region has the DNA TGTGCCAGCAGCTTAGATAACGGGGGGAACACCGGGGAGCTGTTTTTT.

This clone was seen just once. V usage is TRBV27 and J usage is TRBJ2-2; TRBD2 matches at 7 bases. Losses at the gene ends were 7 bases for V and 0 bases for J; bases not matched to a gene: 5. The germline gives CDR1 MNHEY, CDR2 SMNVEV (reference sequence). The CDR3 is 15 residues long. The CDR3 DNA reads as TGTGCCAGCAATGGAGGGAGGGCGAACACCGGGGAGCTGTTTTTT. Protein: CASNGGRANTGELFF.

The chain combines TRBV7-9 with TRBJ1-1, with D tentatively TRBD1 (6 bases). Trimming left V 5 bases short and J 3 bases short, with 22 bases between. This CDR3 comprises 17 residues. Germline-derived CDR1 and CDR2 are SEHNR and FQNEAQ (reference sequence). CDR3 amino acids: CASSPEVAGVGYTEAFF. The CDR3 DNA sequence: TGTGCCAGCAGCCCAGAGGTGGCAGGGGTAGGGTACACTGAAGCTTTCTTT.

This rearrangement joins TRBV7-8 to TRBJ2-7, with D tentatively TRBD1 (5 bases). Germline V gene data show CDR1 as SGHVS and CDR2 as FQNEAQ. V was shortened by 5 bases and J by 4 bases, with 18 bases between the two germline ends. This CDR3 comprises 15 residues. The CDR3 loop reads CASSLTAGLLYEQYF. DNA of the CDR3: TGTGCCAGCAGCCTAACGGCAGGGTTATTGTACGAGCAGTACTTC.

The rearrangement joins TRBV27 to TRBJ2-2; D unclear. Trimming took off 9 bases at V and 4 bases at J, with 15 bases between the two ends. Germline CDR1 reads MNHEY; CDR2 reads SMNVEV (reference sequence). This CDR3 has 14 residues. DNA for the CDR3: TGTGCCAGTATTGCAAGATGGGGCACCGGGGAGCTGTTTTTT. It is translated as CASIARWGTGELFF.

The chain combines TRBV4-3 with TRBJ1-2; 7 nucleotides line up with TRBD1. The germline V gene has CDR1 LGHNA and CDR2 YSLEER. The CDR3 length is 15 residues. The J segment lost 6 bases and the V segment lost 1 base, leaving 8 bases of the junction unmatched. The CDR3 nucleotides are TGCGCCAGCAGCCAAGGAGACAGGGTAACGGATGGCTACACCTTC. Its translation is CASSQGDRVTDGYTF.

The chain has TRBV11-2 and TRBJ2-7; no clear D gene. CDR1 is SGHAT and CDR2 is FQNNGV in the germline V gene. Trimming removed 5 bases at V and 2 bases at J, with 19 bases between. The CDR3 has 16 residues. The CDR3 spells CASSPPTPLPTYEQYF. The CDR3 bases are TGTGCCAGCAGCCCGCCGACCCCCCTTCCTACCTACGAGCAGTACTTC.

CDR3 amino acids: CASSLTGETQYF. Written as DNA, the CDR3 is TGTGCCAGCAGCTTGACCGGGGAGACCCAGTACTTC. This chain connects TRBV11-2 to TRBJ2-5; D is unclear. The CDR3 spans 12 residues. The germline V and J ends were trimmed by 3 bases and 5 bases, with 7 bases remaining between them. Per the germline V gene, CDR1 is SGHAT and CDR2 is FQNNGV.